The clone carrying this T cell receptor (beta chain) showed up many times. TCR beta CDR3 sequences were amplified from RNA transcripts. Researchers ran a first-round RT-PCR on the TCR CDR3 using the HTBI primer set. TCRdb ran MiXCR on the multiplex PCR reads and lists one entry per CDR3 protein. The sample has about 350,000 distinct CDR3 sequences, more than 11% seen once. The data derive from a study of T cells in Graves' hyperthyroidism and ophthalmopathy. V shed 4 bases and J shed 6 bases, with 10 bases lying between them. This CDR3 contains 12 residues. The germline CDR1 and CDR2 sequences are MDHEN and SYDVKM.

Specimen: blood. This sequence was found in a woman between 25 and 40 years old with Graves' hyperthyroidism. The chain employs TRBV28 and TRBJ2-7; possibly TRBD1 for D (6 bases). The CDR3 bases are TGTGCCAGCAGTTATCCAGGGGCCGAGCAGTACTTC. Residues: CASSYPGAEQYF.